This TCR beta chain comes out of a study of control samples from healthy donors and cancer patients (dated by TCRdb to between 2020 and 2021). By its share of the sample, this clone is medium-sized (0.01 to 0.1%). This receptor's antigen is unknown. It has no much larger one-base neighbor in the sample; base qualities were not kept. The identical CDR3 is also encoded by other nucleotide sequences in the sample. The library was made by the immunoSEQ multiplex PCR assay. The clones in this table, taken by TCRdb from immuneACCESS, are in-frame only. Not every clone is retained; where verified, under half of the shortfall comes from an unresolved V gene, and the cause of the rest is unknown. The sample table records about 140,000 clones; roughly 94% of these occur just once. The leading ten clones occupy 13% of the sample. The germline V gene specifies KGHDR as CDR1 and SFDVKD as CDR2. V is reduced by 4 bases and J by 8 bases, leaving a spacing of 10 bases between them. The CDR3 goes from the cysteine to the phenylalanine over 12 residues. The read is trimmed to its CDR3 DNA, 36 bases read in frame from base 1.

This sequence was found in a man between 40 and 49 years old in good health. The sequenced material came from blood. The chain is made from TRBV24-1 and TRBJ1-2; no confident D gene assignment can be made. The CDR3 here reads CATSDWTGGYTF. The nucleotide sequence is given as TGTGCCACCAGTGACTGGACGGGCGGCTACACCTTC.